Each of the 16 T cell receptor beta chains below was sequenced from the same sample in a study of radiotherapy plus CTLA-4 blockade in lung cancer. TCRdb's copy holds only in-frame clones and misses some; the assay was immunoSEQ multiplex PCR. Of about 28,000 clones listed, over 75% are singletons. Specimen: peripheral blood, collected from a patient treated with radiotherapy plus ipilimumab. These receptors came from a human donor with non-small cell lung cancer who had stable disease on radiotherapy plus ipilimumab.

The CDR3 reads CASSPMGQQNTEAFF. The DNA for the CDR3 is TGTGCCAGTAGTCCTATGGGGCAGCAGAACACTGAAGCTTTCTTT. The chain recombines TRBV19 with TRBJ1-1; possibly TRBD1 for D (5 bases). V lost 5 bases and J lost 1, with 14 bases in between. This CDR3 is 15 amino acids long. CDR1 and CDR2 from the germline V gene are LNHDA and SQIVND (reference sequence).

This clone was picked up one time. This rearrangement joins TRBV19 to TRBJ2-1; possibly TRBD1 for D (6 bases). Trimming removed 4 bases at V and 1 base at J, with 11 bases between. CDR3 size: 15 residues. Germline lookup yields CDR1 LNHDA and CDR2 SQIVND (reference sequence). CDR3 sequence (DNA): TGTGCCAGTAGTACTCTGGACAGTTCCTACAATGAGCAGTTCTTC. Translating it yields CASSTLDSSYNEQFF.

The V gene is TRBV9, the J gene TRBJ2-5, with D unclear. The CDR3 sequence is 15 residues long. V lost 0 bases to trimming and J lost 1 base, with 10 bases between them. Germline assignment: CDR1 SGDLS and CDR2 YYNGEE. The CDR3 sequence: CASSVGGITQETQYF. The DNA for the CDR3 is TGTGCCAGCAGCGTAGGAGGTATAACCCAAGAGACCCAGTACTTC.

The V and J genes are TRBV13 and TRBJ2-1; 7 bases map to TRBD2. The V segment lost 0 bases and the J segment 7 bases; nucleotides outside the gene matches: 6. Germline lookup yields CDR1 PRHDT and CDR2 FYEKMQ (reference sequence). This CDR3 contains 15 residues. CDR3 amino acids: CASSLGRGSINEQFF. Here the CDR3 DNA reads TGTGCCAGCAGCTTAGGGCGGGGGAGTATAAATGAGCAGTTCTTC.

This rearrangement joins TRBV5-1 to TRBJ1-1, with unresolved D. The CDR3 totals 13 residues. CDR1 is SGHRS and CDR2 is YFSETQ in the germline V gene. Trimming left V 0 bases short and J 2 bases short, with 5 bases between. In DNA form, the CDR3 reads TGCGCCAGCAGCTTGGACCGCAACACTGAAGCTTTCTTT. Residues: CASSLDRNTEAFF.

The genes are TRBV5-1 and TRBJ1-3; D is unresolved. Germline assignment: CDR1 SGHRS and CDR2 YFSETQ. V lost 4 bases to trimming and J lost 0 bases, with 11 bases between them. The CDR3 has 15 residues. The CDR3 sequence is CASSRTDDSGNTIYF. The DNA for the CDR3 is TGCGCCAGCAGCAGGACCGACGACTCTGGAAACACCATATATTTT.

The rearrangement joins TRBV19 to TRBJ1-5; 7 bases agree with TRBD1. The length of the CDR3 is 15 residues. Unmatched junction bases numbered 8, after V lost 3 bases and J lost 6 bases. Germline V gene lookup returns CDR1 LNHDA and CDR2 SQIVND (reference sequence). The CDR3 bases are TGTGCCAGTAGTATCTCGGCAGGGGGGTTTCAGCCCCAGCATTTT. It is translated as CASSISAGGFQPQHF.

The V call is TRBV19, the J call TRBJ2-2; D possibly corresponds to TRBD1 (6 bases). The CDR3 totals 15 residues. Germline V CDR1 and CDR2: LNHDA, SQIVND (reference sequence). The ends were cut back, 1 base at V and 7 bases at J, with 13 bases in the middle. CDR3 loop: CASSIGTARGGELFF. CDR3 DNA sequence: TGTGCCAGTAGTATAGGGACAGCCAGGGGCGGGGAGCTGTTTTTT. Together with reference TRBV19 and TRBJ2-2, the CDR3 gives the full variable domain: DGGITQSPKYLFRKEGQNVTLSCEQNLNHDAMYWYRQDPGQGLRLIYYSQIVNDFQKGDIAEGYSVSREKKESFPLTVTSAQKNPTAFYLCASSIGTARGGELFFGEGSRLTVL.

This chain uses TRBV9 with TRBJ1-1, with D perhaps matching TRBD1 (6 bases). From germline, CDR1 is SGDLS and CDR2 YYNGEE. The germline V and J ends were trimmed by 4 bases and 0 bases, with 7 bases remaining between them. The CDR3 covers 13 residues. The CDR3 DNA is TGTGCCAGCAGCCAGGGGTTGAACACTGAAGCTTTCTTT. This codes for CASSQGLNTEAFF.

V usage is TRBV18 and J usage is TRBJ1-1; D possibly corresponds to TRBD1 (6 bases). Trimming removed 6 bases at V and 3 bases at J, with 26 bases between. The CDR3 length is 18 residues. In germline, CDR1 is KGHSH, CDR2 LQKENI. The CDR3 coding sequence is TGTGCCAGCTCTCAACTACTCCTGGATAGGGGGAAGGACACTGAAGCTTTCTTT. The encoded protein is CASSQLLLDRGKDTEAFF.

Worth noting for this clone: Sequence at one end of the junction differs from germline and may be a read error. The V call is TRBV6-7, the J call TRBJ2-1; 9 nucleotides match TRBD2. TRBV6-7 is an ORF for which the function is uncertain. The CDR3 extends over 16 amino acids. DNA for the CDR3: TGTGCCCGCAGTTACTGGGGCGGGGGGGCAAACAATGAGCAGTTCTTC. Translated, it gives CARSYWGGGANNEQFF.

This clone was seen only a few times. The rearrangement links TRBV7-3 to TRBJ1-6; D may be TRBD1 (5 bases). V gave up 6 bases and J gave up 8 bases, with 11 bases separating them. Germline CDR1 reads SGHTA; CDR2 reads FQGTGA. The CDR3 loop spans 13 amino acids. CDR3 in amino acids: CASRGTADSPLHF. CDR3 nucleotides: TGTGCCAGCAGGGGGACGGCAGATTCACCCCTCCACTTT.

The rearrangement joins TRBV7-3 to TRBJ2-6; no reliable D call. CDR3 length equals 16 residues. V dropped 5 bases and J dropped 0 bases, with 11 bases sitting between them. CDR1 is SGHTA and CDR2 is FQGTGA in the germline V gene. This CDR3 reads CASSPYNPSGANVLTF. CDR3 nucleotide sequence: TGTGCCAGCAGCCCGTACAACCCCTCTGGGGCCAACGTCCTGACTTTC.

The V gene is TRBV19, the J gene TRBJ1-2, with 8 bases matching TRBD1. Germline V gives CDR1 LNHDA, CDR2 SQIVND (reference sequence). The CDR3 is 14 residues long. Trimming removed 9 bases from V and 0 bases from J; junction bases left unmatched: 6. CDR3 bases: TGTGCCAGCGACAGGGGCGGCTCTAACTATGGCTACACCTTC. Amino acid sequence: CASDRGGSNYGYTF.

The rearrangement links TRBV5-1 to TRBJ1-1, with 7 bases identical to TRBD1. This CDR3 is 13 amino acids long. Germline-derived CDR1 and CDR2 are SGHRS and YFSETQ. V was pared by 5 bases and J by 8 bases, with 9 bases of the junction left unmatched. In DNA form, the CDR3 reads TGCGCCAGCAGTGACGACAGGGAAACAGAAGCTTTCTTT. It codes for CASSDDRETEAFF.

The chain carries TRBV29-1 and TRBJ1-4; 8 bases agree with TRBD1. CDR1 and CDR2 (germline): SQVTM, ANQGSEA. Trimming at V came to 4 bases and at J to 0 bases, leaving 4 bases not matched to a gene. The CDR3 has 15 amino acids. DNA for the CDR3: TGCAGCGTTGGGGAACAGGGGGCAACTAATGAAAAACTGTTTTTT. Its translation is CSVGEQGATNEKLFF.